The 30 T cell receptor beta chains presented below share a single source sample, sequenced in a study of OX40 agonist ivuxolimab in advanced cancers. The table came from immunoSEQ multiplex PCR; TCRdb's copy has only in-frame clones and leaves some out. Of fewer than 70,000 clones detected, about 88% appear once; the ten largest clones hold roughly 0.69%. The material sequenced was CD4+ or CD8+ T cells sorted from blood, taken in a trial of the OX40 agonist ivuxolimab. The receptor source for this set is an adult with an advanced solid tumor such as melanoma, head and neck, liver or kidney cancer.

The chain recombines TRBV29-1 with TRBJ2-6; 7 bases align to TRBD1. The CDR3 is 15 residues long. Per germline, CDR1 SQVTM and CDR2 ANQGSEA. The V gene end was trimmed by 6 bases and the J gene end by 0 bases; junction bases not matched to a gene: 5. CDR3 nucleotide sequence: TGCAGCGTACAGGGGACCACCTCTGGGGCCAACGTCCTGACTTTC. Its translation: CSVQGTTSGANVLTF. Using reference TRBV29-1 and TRBJ2-6 for the parts outside the CDR3, the full variable domain is SAVISQKPSRDICQRGTSLTIQCQVDSQVTMMFWYRQQPGQSLTLIATANQGSEATYESGFVIDKFPISRPNLTFSTLTVSNMSPEDSSIYLCSVQGTTSGANVLTFGAGSRLTVL.

The V and J genes are TRBV2 and TRBJ1-1; D may be TRBD1 (5 bases). This CDR3 has 13 residues. V dropped 3 bases and J dropped 4 bases, with 9 bases sitting between them. Germline V CDR1 and CDR2: SNHLY, FYNNEI. CDR3 sequence: CASSDRASTEAFF. As DNA, the CDR3 is TGTGCCAGCAGTGACAGGGCGTCCACTGAAGCTTTCTTT.

V and J are TRBV2 and TRBJ2-1; 10 bases line up with TRBD2. CDR3 length equals 17 residues. V shed 1 base and J 1 base; nucleotides not matched to a gene: 4. Germline CDR1 reads SNHLY; CDR2 reads FYNNEI. The CDR3, as DNA: TGTGCCAGCAGTGAAGGGCAGCGGGAGGGTTCCTACAATGAGCAGTTCTTC. This sequence encodes CASSEGQREGSYNEQFF.

The sample holds one count of this clone. This sequence joins TRBV7-2 and TRBJ2-6; the D gene could be TRBD1 or TRBD2 (5 bases each). Trimming cost V 5 bases and J 9 bases, with 20 bases left between them. This CDR3 is built from 16 residues. CDR1 and CDR2 (germline): SGHTA, FQGNSA. In DNA, the CDR3 is TGTGCCAGCAGCCCCCCCCGGGGTAGGGGCGGCAACGTCCTGACTTTC. Encoded protein: CASSPPRGRGGNVLTF.

The chain couples TRBV15 to TRBJ2-7; 11 bases match TRBD2. The CDR3 consists of 17 residues. Per the germline V gene, CDR1 is LNHNV and CDR2 is YYDKDF (reference sequence). Trimming at V came to 3 bases and at J to 0 bases, leaving 7 bases not matched to a gene. The CDR3 loop reads CATSRDLSGGGSYEQYF. In DNA, the CDR3 is TGTGCCACCAGCAGGGACCTTAGCGGGGGGGGCTCCTACGAGCAGTACTTC.

J is TRBJ2-7 and V is TRBV19; 8 nucleotides line up with TRBD1. Germline values: CDR1 LNHDA, CDR2 SQIVND (reference sequence). There are 15 residues in the CDR3. J was trimmed by 2 bases and V by 3 bases; bases with no gene match: 6. CDR3 nucleotide sequence: TGTGCCAGTAGTATCCGGACAGGGATGCCCTACGAGCAGTACTTC. Amino acid sequence: CASSIRTGMPYEQYF. Based on the CDR3 plus reference TRBV19 and TRBJ2-7, the full variable domain is DGGITQSPKYLFRKEGQNVTLSCEQNLNHDAMYWYRQDPGQGLRLIYYSQIVNDFQKGDIAEGYSVSREKKESFPLTVTSAQKNPTAFYLCASSIRTGMPYEQYFGPGTRLTVT.

CDR3 sequence (DNA): TGTGCCAGCAGTTACGTCGAATACAGGGTGGATTCACCCCTCCACTTT. Its protein is CASSYVEYRVDSPLHF. The chain joins TRBV6-6 to TRBJ1-6, with D perhaps matching TRBD1 (6 bases). CDR1 and CDR2 from the germline V gene are MNHNY and SVGAGI (reference sequence). Deletions cut 2 bases from V and 8 bases from J, with 16 bases between. This CDR3 has 16 residues.

The gene calls are TRBV5-8 and TRBJ1-2; D may be TRBD1 (5 bases). Germline V gene data show CDR1 as SGHTS and CDR2 as YDEGEE. Trimming took off 1 base at V and 4 bases at J, with 14 bases between the two ends. The CDR3 sequence is 15 residues long. CDR3 coding DNA: TGTGCCAGCAGCTTGCAAGGGCGAGGGGCCTATGGCTACACCTTC. Protein product: CASSLQGRGAYGYTF.

The rearrangement uses TRBV7-9 and TRBJ2-3, with unresolved D. CDR3 length equals 12 residues. V was pared by 5 bases and J by 5 bases, with 8 bases between. The germline CDR1 and CDR2 sequences are SEHNR and FQNEAQ (reference sequence). Here the CDR3 DNA reads TGTGCCAGCAGCAACGCCGGAGATACGCAGTATTTT. Protein sequence: CASSNAGDTQYF.

This clone appeared a single time. The chain joins TRBV19 to TRBJ2-2; no clear D. The V gene's germline CDR1 is LNHDA and CDR2 SQIVND (reference sequence). The CDR3 has 15 residues. Trimming cost V 6 bases and J 2 bases, with 13 bases left between them. CDR3 sequence: CASRGWSGNTGELFF. CDR3 coding DNA: TGTGCCAGTAGAGGGTGGTCAGGCAACACCGGGGAGCTGTTTTTT.

The V call is TRBV5-1, the J call TRBJ2-5; 7 nucleotides match TRBD1. The germline gives CDR1 SGHRS, CDR2 YFSETQ. The CDR3 length is 13 residues. Germline trimming cut 4 bases from V and 3 bases from J; bases unmatched to any gene: 3. CDR3 in DNA: TGCGCCAGCAGCGTTGACAGGGAAGAGACCCAGTACTTC. Translation: CASSVDREETQYF.

The gene calls are TRBV18 and TRBJ2-7; D is unresolved. Germline values: CDR1 KGHSH, CDR2 LQKENI. This CDR3 has 12 amino acids. The germline V and J ends were trimmed by 8 bases and 0 bases, with 8 bases remaining between them. This chain's CDR3 is CASGRSSYEQYF. DNA for the CDR3: TGTGCCAGCGGCCGGAGCTCCTACGAGCAGTACTTC.

J is TRBJ1-1 and V is TRBV7-2, with D maybe TRBD1 (6 bases). V was clipped by 10 bases and J by 0 bases, with 21 bases between them. Germline-derived CDR1 and CDR2 are SGHTA and FQGNSA. CDR3 length: 16 amino acids. For the CDR3, the DNA is TGTGCCACCTCCCCAAAGGGGGGGGCCTTGAACACTGAAGCTTTCTTT. The encoded protein is CATSPKGGALNTEAFF.

This clone was recorded once. The chain couples TRBV5-1 to TRBJ2-3, with 15 bases lining up with TRBD2. The V and J ends lost 4 bases and 8 bases, in that order; junction bases with no gene match: 17. The CDR3 spans 19 residues. Germline-derived CDR1 and CDR2 are SGHRS and YFSETQ. Written as DNA, the CDR3 is TGCGCCAGCAGCCCTACTTACTGGACTAGCGGGGGGGCAATGGGTACGCAGTATTTT. Translating gives CASSPTYWTSGGAMGTQYF.

This sequence joins TRBV9 and TRBJ1-3; D might be TRBD1 (5 bases). This CDR3 is 16 amino acids long. V lost 2 bases and J 2 bases, leaving 14 bases between the germline ends. Germline V gene lookup returns CDR1 SGDLS and CDR2 YYNGEE. The CDR3 protein is CASSVLGRGAGNTIYF. As DNA, the CDR3 is TGTGCCAGCAGCGTGTTAGGACGGGGCGCTGGAAACACCATATATTTT.

The V call is TRBV11-2, the J call TRBJ2-7; D is unresolved. The CDR3 runs to 16 residues. V shed 4 bases and J shed 5 bases, with 21 bases lying between them. CDR1 is SGHAT, CDR2 FQNNGV, per germline. The DNA for the CDR3 is TGTGCCAGCAGCTCCCCGCCAGGACGGCCATGGGACGAGCAGTACTTC. Translating it yields CASSSPPGRPWDEQYF. The variable domain in full, completed from reference TRBV11-2 and TRBJ2-7, reads EAGVAQSPRYKIIEKRQSVAFWCNPISGHATLYWYQQILGQGPKLLIQFQNNGVVDDSQLPKDRFSAERLKGVDSTLKIQPAKLEDSAVYLCASSSPPGRPWDEQYFGPGTRLTVT.

The gene calls are TRBV18 and TRBJ1-2; weak D call: TRBD1 (6 bases). The CDR3 is made up of 15 amino acids. Trimming pared 0 bases from V and 3 bases from J, leaving 11 bases between. Germline V gene sequence: CDR1 KGHSH, CDR2 LQKENI. CDR3 region: CASSPPGAGYYGYTF. Written as DNA, the CDR3 is TGTGCCAGCTCACCACCGGGGGCGGGCTACTATGGCTACACCTTC.

V is TRBV10-2 and J is TRBJ1-1, with a possible D match to TRBD1 (5 bases). Deletions cut 4 bases from V and 5 bases from J, with 11 bases between. Germline CDR1 reads WSHSY; CDR2 reads SAAADI. The CDR3 sequence is 13 residues long. CDR3 loop: CASSVGRETEAFF. As DNA, the CDR3 is TGCGCCAGCAGTGTCGGCAGGGAGACTGAAGCTTTCTTT.

This chain joins TRBV5-6 and TRBJ2-7; no firm D call. This CDR3 region has 13 residues. Germline CDR1 reads SGHDT; CDR2 reads YYEEEE. Trimming stripped 1 base from V and 2 bases from J, with 7 bases between. The DNA of the CDR3 is TGTGCCAGCAGCTTGAATGGGCCCTACGAGCAGTACTTC. This sequence encodes CASSLNGPYEQYF.

The V and J genes are TRBV20-1 and TRBJ2-5; D ambiguous. The V end lost 5 bases, the J end lost 4 bases, and 8 bases lay between the germline ends. The CDR3 contains 11 residues. Looked up from germline, CDR1 is DFQATT and CDR2 is SNEGSKA (reference sequence). CDR3 nucleotide sequence: TGCAGTGCTCAGTGGGCAGAGACCCAGTACTTC. Translation: CSAQWAETQYF.

This chain connects TRBV25-1 to TRBJ1-5; the D gene is possibly TRBD1 (6 bases). The CDR3 sequence is 17 residues long. With 3 bases removed from V and 11 bases from J, the gap between germline ends came to 26 bases. Germline V lookup: CDR1 MGHDK, CDR2 SYGVNS. CDR3 DNA: TGTGCCAGCAGTGAGTGTACAGGGTTGTTTTGGGAATCAGCCCAGCATTTT. Translation: CASSECTGLFWESAQHF.

The V and J genes are TRBV7-8 and TRBJ2-1, with a tentative D call TRBD2 (5 bases). CDR3 size: 15 residues. Germline assignment: CDR1 SGHVS and CDR2 FQNEAQ. Trimming stripped 1 base from V and 5 bases from J, with 12 bases between. CDR3 protein: CASSLEGDSHNEQFF. The CDR3 nucleotides read TGTGCCAGCAGCTTAGAGGGAGACTCTCACAATGAGCAGTTCTTC.

The chain combines TRBV27 with TRBJ1-4; no clear D gene. CDR3 length: 13 amino acids. Trimming stripped 8 bases from V and 8 bases from J, with 15 bases between. Per germline, CDR1 MNHEY and CDR2 SMNVEV (reference sequence). CDR3 loop: CASRGANIEKLFF. The CDR3 bases are TGTGCCAGCCGAGGCGCCAACATCGAAAAACTGTTTTTT. Full variable domain (rest looked up from reference TRBV27 and TRBJ1-4): EAQVTQNPRYLITVTGKKLTVTCSQNMNHEYMSWYRQDPGLGLRQIYYSMNVEVTDKGDVPEGYKVSRKEKRNFPLILESPSPNQTSLYFCASRGANIEKLFFGSGTQLSVL.

The chain couples TRBV10-3 to TRBJ1-1; perhaps TRBD1 as D (6 bases). Deletions cut 4 bases from V and 0 bases from J, with 12 bases between. The CDR3 extends over 15 amino acids. Germline V lookup: CDR1 ENHRY, CDR2 SYGVKD. The CDR3 sequence is CAISVRGGMNTEAFF. CDR3 DNA: TGTGCCATCAGTGTAAGGGGGGGGATGAACACTGAAGCTTTCTTT.

The gene calls are TRBV23-1 and TRBJ2-2; tentatively, D is TRBD1 (6 bases). TRBV23-1 is filed as an ORF, its function uncertain. CDR3 length: 16 amino acids. V was cut by 3 bases and J by 0 bases, with 11 bases left in between. The CDR3 protein is CASSHRTAPNTGELFF. For the CDR3, the DNA is TGCGCCAGCAGTCACAGGACAGCCCCGAACACCGGGGAGCTGTTTTTT.

This clone was detected only once. J is TRBJ1-2 and V is TRBV6-6, with 7 nucleotides matching TRBD1. There are 15 residues in the CDR3. The trim removed 4 bases at V and 3 bases at J, leaving 8 bases unmatched. Per germline, CDR1 MNHNY and CDR2 SVGAGI (reference sequence). The CDR3, as DNA: TGTGCCAGCAGTTCCTATACCGACAGGGACTATGGCTACACCTTC. As protein: CASSSYTDRDYGYTF.

This sequence joins TRBV11-2 and TRBJ2-7; TRBD2 might be the D (5 bases). CDR1 is SGHAT, CDR2 FQNNGV, per germline. The CDR3 contains 14 residues. Trimming stripped 5 bases from V and 4 bases from J, with 15 bases between. The CDR3 sequence is CASSPYEGAYEQYF. CDR3 coding DNA: TGTGCCAGCAGCCCATACGAGGGTGCGTACGAGCAGTACTTC.

The gene calls are TRBV7-6 and TRBJ2-1; D uncertain. Trimming removed 0 bases at V and 10 bases at J, with 10 bases between. CDR3 size: 13 residues. CDR1 and CDR2 from the germline V gene are SGHVS and FNYEAQ. DNA for the CDR3: TGTGCCAGCAGCTTAGCATTTCCTGGGGAGCAGTTCTTC. Its translation is CASSLAFPGEQFF.

This clone has only one observation. This chain uses TRBV11-2 with TRBJ2-6, with 7 nucleotides matching TRBD2. The CDR3 has 19 amino acids. Per the germline V gene, CDR1 is SGHAT and CDR2 is FQNNGV. Germline trimming cut 5 bases from V and 0 bases from J; bases unmatched to any gene: 13. CDR3 DNA: TGTGCCAGCAGCCCCCAGGGTGGGGGGGGTAGCTCTGGGGCCAACGTCCTGACTTTC. Its protein is CASSPQGGGGSSGANVLTF.

This clone was seen a handful of times. The chain combines TRBV10-1 with TRBJ1-1; D gene uncertain. The CDR3 sequence is 13 residues long. Trimming removed 1 base from V and 4 bases from J, with 7 bases in between. Germline values: CDR1 WNHNN, CDR2 SYGVQD (reference sequence). The CDR3 coding sequence is TGCGCCAGCAGTGAGTATGGGAGCACTGAAGCTTTCTTT. Its translation: CASSEYGSTEAFF.